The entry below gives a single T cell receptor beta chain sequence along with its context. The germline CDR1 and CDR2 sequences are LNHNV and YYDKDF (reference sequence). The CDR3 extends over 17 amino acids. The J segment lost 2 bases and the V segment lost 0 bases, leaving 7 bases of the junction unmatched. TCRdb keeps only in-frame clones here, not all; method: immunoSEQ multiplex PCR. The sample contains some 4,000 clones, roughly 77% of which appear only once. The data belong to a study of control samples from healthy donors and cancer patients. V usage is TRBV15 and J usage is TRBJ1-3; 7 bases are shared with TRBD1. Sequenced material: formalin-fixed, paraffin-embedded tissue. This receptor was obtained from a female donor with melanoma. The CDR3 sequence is CATSRETGSIPGNTIYF. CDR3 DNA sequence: TGTGCCACCAGCAGAGAGACAGGGTCTATACCTGGAAACACCATATATTTT.